In its sample, the clone carrying this T cell receptor beta chain was seen a few times. Its target is unknown. This sample was included in a study of T-cell memory formation after mild COVID-19. Study conclusions and caveats: Pre-infection memory harbored some responding clones, suggesting cross-reactive memory joined. Clones shrinking from day 15 to 85 showed even CD4/CD8 mixes; later expanders tilted CD4+.

The CDR3 runs 16 residues. The V and J ends lost 2 bases and 0 bases respectively, with 13 bases between them. TCRdb itself ran the 5' RACE reads through MiXCR, one entry per CDR3 protein. The data show about 210,000 distinct CDR3 sequences, 27% seen once. The chain joins TRBV12-3 or TRBV12-4 to TRBJ1-2; D gene unclear. The sample consisted of PBMCs or a T cell subset sorted from them (not recorded which). The receptor comes from an adult woman who had mild COVID-19 (a few samples of this study predate the infection). Cell type and time point are not known. Here the CDR3 reads CASSLNWVPTNYGYTF. The CDR3 DNA follows: TGTGCCAGCAGTTTAAACTGGGTTCCGACTAACTATGGCTACACCTTC.